This passage covers 5 T cell receptor beta chains from one sample sequenced in a study of blood T cell repertoires in COVID-19. Method: immunoSEQ multiplex PCR; TCRdb's copy keeps in-frame clones and lacks some. The repertoire holds about 180,000 clones, with 88% as singletons. Input material: PBMCs or T cells enriched from blood (not recorded which). Receptors originate from a young woman who had recovered from COVID-19.

The chain uses TRBV6-5 and TRBJ2-7, with 7 nucleotides matching TRBD1. This CDR3 region has 13 residues. CDR1 and CDR2 (germline): MNHEY, SVGAGI. V was pared by 5 bases and J by 2 bases, with 3 bases of the junction left unmatched. Written as DNA, the CDR3 is TGTGCCAGCAGTCCTACAGGGGCCTACGAGCAGTACTTC. This encodes CASSPTGAYEQYF.

V is TRBV24-1 and J is TRBJ2-6, with D perhaps matching TRBD2 (6 bases). The CDR3 is made up of 18 amino acids. V lost 1 base, J lost 4 bases, and 16 bases lay in between. Looked up from germline, CDR1 is KGHDR and CDR2 is SFDVKD. CDR3 loop: CATSDLSPEEGGANVLTF. CDR3 coding DNA: TGTGCCACCAGTGATTTATCCCCAGAGGAGGGGGGGGCCAACGTCCTGACTTTC.

The chain carries TRBV19 and TRBJ1-2; no definite D call. Trimming took off 5 bases at V and 2 bases at J, with 18 bases between the two ends. The CDR3 length is 16 residues. The germline gives CDR1 LNHDA, CDR2 SQIVND (reference sequence). DNA of the CDR3: TGTGCCAGTAGTGGGAGGACGGTACAAGCGAACTATGGCTACACCTTC. Translating it yields CASSGRTVQANYGYTF.

The chain employs TRBV2 and TRBJ2-7, with TRBD2 as a possible D gene (6 bases). CDR1 and CDR2 (germline): SNHLY, FYNNEI. The CDR3 runs to 14 residues. The V and J ends lost 10 bases and 4 bases respectively, with 20 bases between them. The CDR3 region is CATKLGAGRYEQYF. The CDR3 nucleotides read TGTGCCACCAAGCTAGGCGCGGGGCGTTACGAGCAGTACTTC.

The rearrangement joins TRBV24-1 to TRBJ1-1, with D perhaps matching TRBD1 (5 bases). CDR1 and CDR2 from the germline V gene are KGHDR and SFDVKD. V dropped 8 bases and J dropped 7 bases, with 16 bases sitting between them. The CDR3 has 13 residues. The CDR3 spells CATTSGGTDEAFF. CDR3 in DNA: TGTGCCACCACTTCCGGGGGAACGGATGAAGCTTTCTTT.